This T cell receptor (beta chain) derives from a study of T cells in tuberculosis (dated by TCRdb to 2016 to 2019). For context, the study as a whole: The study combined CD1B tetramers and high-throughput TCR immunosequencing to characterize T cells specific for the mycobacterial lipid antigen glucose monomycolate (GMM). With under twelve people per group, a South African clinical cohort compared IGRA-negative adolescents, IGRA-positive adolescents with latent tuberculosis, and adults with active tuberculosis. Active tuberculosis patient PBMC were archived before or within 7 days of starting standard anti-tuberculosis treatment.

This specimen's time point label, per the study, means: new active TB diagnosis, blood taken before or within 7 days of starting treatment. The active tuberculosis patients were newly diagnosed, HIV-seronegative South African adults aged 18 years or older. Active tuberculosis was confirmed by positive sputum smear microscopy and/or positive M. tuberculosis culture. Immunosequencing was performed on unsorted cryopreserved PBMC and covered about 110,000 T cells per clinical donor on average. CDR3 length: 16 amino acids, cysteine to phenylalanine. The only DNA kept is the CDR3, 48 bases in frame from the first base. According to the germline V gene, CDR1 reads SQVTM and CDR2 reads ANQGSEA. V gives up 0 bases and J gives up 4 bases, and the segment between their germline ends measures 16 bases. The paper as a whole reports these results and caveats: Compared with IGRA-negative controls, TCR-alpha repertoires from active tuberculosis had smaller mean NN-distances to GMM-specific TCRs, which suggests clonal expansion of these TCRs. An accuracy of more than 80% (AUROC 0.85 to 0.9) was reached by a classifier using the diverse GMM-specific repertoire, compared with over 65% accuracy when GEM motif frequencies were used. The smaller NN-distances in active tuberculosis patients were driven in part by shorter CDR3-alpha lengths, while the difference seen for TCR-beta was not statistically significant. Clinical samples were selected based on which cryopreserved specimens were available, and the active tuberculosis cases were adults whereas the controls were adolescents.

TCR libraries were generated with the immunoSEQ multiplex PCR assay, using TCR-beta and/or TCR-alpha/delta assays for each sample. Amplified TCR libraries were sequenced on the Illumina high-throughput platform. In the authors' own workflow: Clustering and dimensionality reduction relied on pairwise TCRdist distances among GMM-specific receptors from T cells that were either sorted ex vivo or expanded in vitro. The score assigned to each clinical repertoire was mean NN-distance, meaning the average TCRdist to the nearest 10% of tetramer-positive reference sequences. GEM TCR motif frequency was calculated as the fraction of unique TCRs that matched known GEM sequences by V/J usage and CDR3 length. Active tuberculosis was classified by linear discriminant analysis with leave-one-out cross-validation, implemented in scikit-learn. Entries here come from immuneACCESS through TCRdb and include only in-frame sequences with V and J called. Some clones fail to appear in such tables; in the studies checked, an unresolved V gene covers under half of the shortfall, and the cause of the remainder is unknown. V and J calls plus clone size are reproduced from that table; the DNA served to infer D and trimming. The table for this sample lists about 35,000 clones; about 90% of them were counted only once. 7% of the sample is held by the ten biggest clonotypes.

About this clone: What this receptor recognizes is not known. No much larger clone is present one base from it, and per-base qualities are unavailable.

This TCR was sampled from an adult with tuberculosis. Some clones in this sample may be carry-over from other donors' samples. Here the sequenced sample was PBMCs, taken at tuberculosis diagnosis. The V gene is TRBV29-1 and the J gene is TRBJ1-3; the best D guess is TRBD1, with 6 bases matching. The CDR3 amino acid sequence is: CSVEDGPGATGNTIYF. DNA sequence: TGCAGCGTTGAAGATGGTCCAGGGGCGACGGGAAACACCATATATTTT.